The entry that follows covers one T cell receptor (beta chain) sequence. Its antigen remains unidentified. TCRdb analysed the reads with MiXCR anew, one entry per CDR3 protein. The sample shows about half a million distinct CDR3 sequences, around 30% of them seen only once. Losses at the gene ends were 7 bases for V and 3 bases for J; bases not matched to a gene: 10. In germline, CDR1 is MNHEY, CDR2 SMNVEV (reference sequence). This CDR3 is 16 amino acids long. The sample is drawn from a study of T cell repertoires in cytomegalovirus infection. About the research overall: The authors used CMV epitopes that were HLA-C-restricted (recently identified) and HLA-B-restricted (well studied). CMV infection and matching HLA type were both indicated by public TCR beta signatures. The study's findings and limits: The cumulative frequency of public TCR beta families identified carriers of CMV plus the relevant HLA. Clonotypes of TCR beta that were HLA-C-restricted and CMV-specific dominated the ex vivo response.

This receptor was taken from a human donor in good health (CMV status not recorded). Some clones in this sample may be carry-over from other donors' samples. The sample was cultured PBMCs, taken from culture after CMV antigen stimulation. The genes are TRBV27 and TRBJ2-2; 8 bases are shared with TRBD1. The CDR3 sequence: CASKTTVTGDTGELFF. The CDR3 coding sequence is TGTGCCAGCAAAACCACGGTGACAGGGGACACCGGGGAGCTGTTTTTT.